The rows below give T cell receptor beta chains drawn from one sample of a study of OX40 agonist ivuxolimab in advanced cancers. Produced via immunoSEQ multiplex PCR; TCRdb's table is partial and in-frame only. The data show 90,000 to 100,000 clones, less than 90% seen once. This specimen consisted of CD4+ or CD8+ T cells sorted from blood, obtained in a trial of the OX40 agonist ivuxolimab. All receptors come from an adult with an advanced solid tumor such as melanoma, head and neck, liver or kidney cancer. Both conserved end residues are part of each CDR3. A D gene is named only where the DNA matches it firmly. Clone size is given for some rows only: seen once, a few or many times, or a class if the clone is expanded.

clone_size	d_call	v_call	j_call	cdr3_nt	cdr3_aa
few	-	TRBV19	TRBJ1-1	TGTGCCACTGCGGACAGTATGAACACTGAAGCTTTCTTT	CATADSMNTEAFF
-	-	TRBV5-1	TRBJ2-3	TGCGCCAGCAGCTTGCGGGAGAGCGGCACAGATACGCAGTATTTT	CASSLRESGTDTQYF
-	-	TRBV5-1	TRBJ2-7	TGCGCCAGCAGCTTGGGGACAACCGCCCATCTCGAGCAGTACTTC	CASSLGTTAHLEQYF
-	TRBD1	TRBV28	TRBJ2-7	TGTGCCAGCAGCTCGAATTTAGGGGGCGCCAGTAGCTCCTACGAGCAGTACTTC	CASSSNLGGASSSYEQYF
-	-	TRBV5-4	TRBJ2-1	TGTGCCAGCAGCTTGGGTGGGCTTGCGCCCTACAATGAGCAGTTCTTC	CASSLGGLAPYNEQFF
once	TRBD2	TRBV2	TRBJ2-1	TGTGCCAGCAGTATAACTAGCGGGCTTTACAATGAGCAGTTCTTC	CASSITSGLYNEQFF
-	TRBD2	TRBV30	TRBJ2-1	TGTGCCTGCCGACTAGCGGGAGGGCGGAATGAGCAGTTCTTC	CACRLAGGRNEQFF
-	-	TRBV13	TRBJ2-5	TGTGCCAGCAGCTTAGTTTCGGGAGAAGGGACCCAGTACTTC	CASSLVSGEGTQYF
-	-	TRBV19	TRBJ1-2	TGTGCCAGTAGTATAGATCGTGGTAGAAATGGCTACACCTTC	CASSIDRGRNGYTF
few	TRBD1	TRBV28	TRBJ1-5	TGTGCCAGCAGGGGACAGTACAATCAGCCCCAGCATTTT	CASRGQYNQPQHF
-	-	TRBV18	TRBJ2-1	TGTGCCAGCTCACCCCCGATCGGGGGCAATGAGCAGTTCTTC	CASSPPIGGNEQFF
-	TRBD1	TRBV18	TRBJ1-6	TGTGCCAGCTCACCAAGGGACAGGAGAGAATCTCCCCTCCACTTT	CASSPRDRRESPLHF
-	-	TRBV7-9	TRBJ2-2	TGTGCCAGCCTCCAGGGAGAGGGCCGGGAGCTGTTTTTT	CASLQGEGRELFF
-	TRBD1	TRBV7-3	TRBJ2-3	TGTGCCAGCAGCTTAGGGACAGGGGTGACAGATACGCAGTATTTT	CASSLGTGVTDTQYF
-	-	TRBV19	TRBJ1-5	TGTGCCAGTACAGTGGGGCGACAGCCCCAGCATTTT	CASTVGRQPQHF
-	-	TRBV27	TRBJ2-7	TGTGCCAGCAGGACGGAATACGAGCAGTACTTC	CASRTEYEQYF
-	-	TRBV29-1	TRBJ2-1	TGCAGCGTTTATTTGAGCGGCAGGGATGGTGAGCAGTTCTTC	CSVYLSGRDGEQFF
-	TRBD2	TRBV7-9	TRBJ2-3	TGTGCCAGCAGCTTCGGACTAGCGGTCACAGATACGCAGTATTTT	CASSFGLAVTDTQYF
-	TRBD2	TRBV5-4	TRBJ2-1	TGTGCCAGCAGCTGGGGACTAGCGGGATACAATGAGCAGTTCTTC	CASSWGLAGYNEQFF
-	TRBD2	TRBV19	TRBJ2-7	TGTGCCAGTGGGACTAGCGGGAGAACGGGCGAGCAGTACTTC	CASGTSGRTGEQYF
-	TRBD2	TRBV30	TRBJ2-1	TGTGCCTGGATGATTTCCGGGAGGCCAAGGAGTGAGCAGTTCTTC	CAWMISGRPRSEQFF
-	-	TRBV9	TRBJ2-5	TGTGCCAGCAGCGTAGCCGGGTATGATGGGGAGACCCAGTACTTC	CASSVAGYDGETQYF
-	TRBD1	TRBV5-8	TRBJ2-7	TGTGCCAGCAGCTCCCGGACAGGCGCCTATTCCTACGAGCAGTACTTC	CASSSRTGAYSYEQYF
-	TRBD2	TRBV19	TRBJ2-1	TGTGCCAGTAGTTCCGGGACTAGCGGATACAATGAGCAGTTCTTC	CASSSGTSGYNEQFF
-	-	TRBV7-9	TRBJ1-1	TGTGCCAGCAGCTCGACAGCCGAAGCTTTCTTT	CASSSTAEAFF
-	TRBD2	TRBV11-2	TRBJ2-1	TGTGCCAGCAGCTTTAGTAGCGGGGGGTCCTACAATGAGCAGTTCTTC	CASSFSSGGSYNEQFF
-	-	TRBV4-1	TRBJ1-3	TGCGCCAGCAGCCAAGACCCAGGCACTGGAAACACCATATATTTT	CASSQDPGTGNTIYF
-	TRBD1	TRBV11-2	TRBJ1-1	TGTGCCAGCAGCTTAAGGAGGGGGCGAGAGGGTGAAGCTTTCTTT	CASSLRRGREGEAFF
-	-	TRBV30	TRBJ2-7	TGTGCCCTGAGGGGGGGGCTTAGGAGCTCCTACGAGCAGTACTTC	CALRGGLRSSYEQYF
-	-	TRBV30	TRBJ1-3	TGTGCCTGGAGTGTTCAGAGCTCTGGAAACACCATATATTTT	CAWSVQSSGNTIYF
-	-	TRBV5-1	TRBJ2-1	TGCGCCAGCAGCTCCCCAGACGGAATCATTGAGCAGTTCTTC	CASSSPDGIIEQFF
-	-	TRBV6-1	TRBJ1-1	TGTGCCAGCAGTGTTCCGGGGGGGAACACTGAAGCTTTCTTT	CASSVPGGNTEAFF
-	-	TRBV18	TRBJ2-5	TGTGCCAGCTCACCAGGCACAAAAGAGACCCAGTACTTC	CASSPGTKETQYF
-	-	TRBV11-2	TRBJ1-1	TGTGCCAGCAGCTCAAGGGAAGGTGCCACTGAAGCTTTCTTT	CASSSREGATEAFF
-	TRBD1	TRBV5-4	TRBJ2-4	TGTGCCAGCAGCTTTAACAGGGGAAACATTCAGTACTTC	CASSFNRGNIQYF
-	-	TRBV5-4	TRBJ2-3	TGTGCCAGCAGTCCCCGTAGAAGTGCTAGCACAGATACGCAGTATTTT	CASSPRRSASTDTQYF
-	TRBD2	TRBV27	TRBJ2-3	TGTGCCAGCAGTTTAACAGCGGGAAAGCCAGATACGCAGTATTTT	CASSLTAGKPDTQYF
-	TRBD1	TRBV18	TRBJ1-1	TGTGCCAGCTCACCGAGTAGGGGGCGCGTGAACACTGAAGCTTTCTTT	CASSPSRGRVNTEAFF
-	-	TRBV5-1	TRBJ2-5	TGCGCCAGCAGCTTGGAAGGCGGGAAGGAGACCCAGTACTTC	CASSLEGGKETQYF
-	-	TRBV27	TRBJ1-4	TGTGCCAGCAGTTTCTCCGGGACCAACAGGCGAAAACTGTTTTTT	CASSFSGTNRRKLFF
-	-	TRBV5-6	TRBJ1-2	TGTGCCAGCAGCTACGACGATAACTATGGCTACACCTTC	CASSYDDNYGYTF
few	-	TRBV19	TRBJ1-5	TGTGCCAGTAGTTCACAGGGCCCTCAGCCCCAGCATTTT	CASSSQGPQPQHF
-	TRBD2	TRBV4-3	TRBJ2-1	TGCGCCAGCAGCCAAGGGACTAGCGGGAGGCCGGGGAATGAGCAGTTCTTC	CASSQGTSGRPGNEQFF
-	TRBD2	TRBV14	TRBJ2-1	TGTGCCAGCAGCTTCTCCTTGGGGGGAGGGGTATACAATGAGCAGTTCTTC	CASSFSLGGGVYNEQFF
-	-	TRBV6-1	TRBJ1-2	TGTGCCAGCAGTGACCCCGGGCAGTTTTATGGCTACACCTTC	CASSDPGQFYGYTF
-	TRBD1	TRBV10-3	TRBJ2-7	TGTGCCATCAGGAATACACAGGGGGCTGGCTACGAGCAGTACTTC	CAIRNTQGAGYEQYF
-	-	TRBV28	TRBJ1-5	TGTGCCAGCAGCAACGACAGACTTAGCAATCAGCCCCAGCATTTT	CASSNDRLSNQPQHF
once	-	TRBV6-5	TRBJ1-3	TGTGCCAGCAGTTACAACTCTGGAAACACCATATATTTT	CASSYNSGNTIYF
-	-	TRBV30	TRBJ2-3	TGTGCCTGGAGTGTAGGACCCCTTGAAGATACGCAGTATTTT	CAWSVGPLEDTQYF
few	TRBD1	TRBV7-9	TRBJ1-2	TGTGCCAGCAGCCTCGGCAGGACAGGGGGCTCTTTCACCTTC	CASSLGRTGGSFTF
-	-	TRBV2	TRBJ1-2	TGTGCCAGCAGTGAAAGTGAGGGGGGCTACACCTTC	CASSESEGGYTF
-	-	TRBV4-3	TRBJ2-1	TGCGCCAGCAGCCAAGCCCCCCGGAGGGAGCAGTTCTTC	CASSQAPRREQFF
-	TRBD2	TRBV5-1	TRBJ2-1	TGCGCCAGCAGCTCTGGGACTAGCGGGAGGAGTACGGACAATGAGCAGTTCTTC	CASSSGTSGRSTDNEQFF
-	-	TRBV5-1	TRBJ1-2	TGCGCCAGCAGCTCGGGCGACATGAGCTACTATGGCTACACCTTC	CASSSGDMSYYGYTF